The clone carrying this TCR beta chain was observed a few times. Authors' processing steps: Using reference gene primer amplification, nucleated cell counts were estimated. Assay used: immunoSEQ multiplex PCR; TCRdb lists only in-frame clones, some missing. That table is the source of V, J and clone size, and D and trimming were worked out from the DNA. The sample gives around 65,000 clones, around 87% of which show up once; about 14% is in the top ten. V shed 5 bases, J shed 1 base, and the junction held 7 bases outside the gene matches. CDR1 SEHNR and CDR2 FQNEAQ come from the germline V gene (reference sequence). This CDR3 has 15 amino acids. This entry comes from a study of blood T cell repertoires in COVID-19.

The V call is TRBV7-9, the J call TRBJ2-5; 7 bases are a match to TRBD1. What was sequenced was peripheral blood. The TCR originated in a human donor in a cohort sampled during active COVID-19. The CDR3 DNA sequence: TGTGCCAGCAGCGATACAGGGGATCCCCAAGAGACCCAGTACTTC. It codes for CASSDTGDPQETQYF.